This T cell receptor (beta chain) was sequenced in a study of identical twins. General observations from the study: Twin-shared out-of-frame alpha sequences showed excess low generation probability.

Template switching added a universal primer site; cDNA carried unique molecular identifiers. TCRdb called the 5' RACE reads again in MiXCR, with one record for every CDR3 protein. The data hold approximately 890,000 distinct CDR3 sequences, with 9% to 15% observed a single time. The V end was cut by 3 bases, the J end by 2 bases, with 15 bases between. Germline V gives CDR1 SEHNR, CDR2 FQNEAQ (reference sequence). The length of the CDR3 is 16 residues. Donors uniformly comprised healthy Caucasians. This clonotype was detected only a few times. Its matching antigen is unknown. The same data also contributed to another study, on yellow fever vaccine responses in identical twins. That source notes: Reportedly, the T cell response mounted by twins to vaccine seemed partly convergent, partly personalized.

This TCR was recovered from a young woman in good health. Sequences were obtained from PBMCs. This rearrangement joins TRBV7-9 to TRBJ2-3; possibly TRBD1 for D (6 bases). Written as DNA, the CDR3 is TGTGCCAGCAGCTTGATGGTCAGGGGAGCCACAGATACGCAGTATTTT. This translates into CASSLMVRGATDTQYF.